This entry lists 10 T cell receptor beta chains sequenced from one sample in a study of shared clonotypes between healthy human individuals. This table comes from immunoSEQ multiplex PCR, and its TCRdb copy is limited to in-frame clones, with some not included. The top ten hold around 0.45% of the sample, which has about 1.5 million clones, 95% to 99% seen once. Sequencing was performed on naive CD4+ T cells sorted from blood. Subset specified: CD45RA+ positively selected. The receptors stem from a man aged 25 to 40 in good health.

The CDR3 reads CASSLERNTGNTIYF. The CDR3 nucleotides are TGTGCCAGCAGCTTAGAAAGGAATACCGGAAACACCATATATTTT. V and J are TRBV7-9 and TRBJ1-3; no clear D gene. In germline, CDR1 is SEHNR, CDR2 FQNEAQ (reference sequence). This CDR3 contains 15 residues. V was cut by 1 base and J by 4 bases, with 11 bases left in between.

The chain uses TRBV7-6 and TRBJ2-5; TRBD2 aligns across 11 bases. Germline values: CDR1 SGHVS, CDR2 FNYEAQ. V trimming: 1 base; J trimming: 5 bases; junction bases outside the gene matches: 6. The length of the CDR3 is 16 residues. CDR3: CASSLVLAGGFETQYF. The CDR3 DNA is TGTGCCAGCAGCTTAGTCTTAGCGGGAGGGTTTGAGACCCAGTACTTC.

The rearrangement uses TRBV7-3 and TRBJ2-2; 9 bases fit TRBD2. V dropped 3 bases and J dropped 7; count of bases not matched to a gene: 6. Germline V lookup: CDR1 SGHTA, CDR2 FQGTGA. The CDR3 sequence is 15 residues long. CDR3 DNA: TGTGCCAGCAGCTTGGGCGGGAGGGCCTTCGGGGAGCTGTTTTTT. This gives the protein CASSLGGRAFGELFF. Complete variable domain (other parts from reference TRBV7-3 and TRBJ2-2): GAGVSQTPSNKVTEKGKYVELRCDPISGHTALYWYRQSLGQGPEFLIYFQGTGAADDSGLPNDRFFAVRPEGSVSTLKIQRTERGDSAVYLCASSLGGRAFGELFFGEGSRLTVL.

V usage is TRBV28 and J usage is TRBJ2-7, with TRBD1 identical over 10 bases. From germline, CDR1 is MDHEN and CDR2 SYDVKM. The CDR3 contains 16 residues. The V gene end was trimmed by 2 bases and the J gene end by 2 bases; junction bases not matched to a gene: 6. The CDR3 loop is CASSLRTGGIPYEQYF. The CDR3 DNA is TGTGCCAGCAGTTTACGGACAGGGGGTATTCCCTACGAGCAGTACTTC.

V gene TRBV6-5 combines with J gene TRBJ1-5; D perhaps matches TRBD1 (6 bases). Germline values: CDR1 MNHEY, CDR2 SVGAGI. There are 15 residues in the CDR3. Between the trimmed V and J ends, which lost 4 bases and 2 bases, there was a span of 12 bases. CDR3 nucleotide sequence: TGTGCCAGCAGTTCACAGGGATCGGGCAATCAGCCCCAGCATTTT. Translation: CASSSQGSGNQPQHF.

The V and J genes are TRBV10-3 and TRBJ2-3, with D possibly being TRBD2 (5 bases). The CDR3 spans 15 residues. V lost 7 bases and J lost 2, with 16 bases in between. Germline CDR1 is ENHRY and CDR2 is SYGVKD. CDR3 sequence reads: CAITPRREYTDTQYF. The CDR3 coding sequence is TGTGCCATCACCCCGAGAAGGGAGTACACAGATACGCAGTATTTT.

This clone appeared a single time. V and J are TRBV9 and TRBJ2-1, with 10 bases identical to TRBD2. Germline V gives CDR1 SGDLS, CDR2 YYNGEE. Unmatched junction bases numbered 6, after V lost 1 base and J lost 8 bases. This CDR3 spans 15 amino acids. CDR3 residues: CASSVTSGRVDEQFF. CDR3 in DNA: TGTGCCAGCAGCGTAACAAGCGGGAGGGTAGATGAGCAGTTCTTC. Together with reference TRBV9 and TRBJ2-1, the CDR3 gives the full variable domain: DSGVTQTPKHLITATGQRVTLRCSPRSGDLSVYWYQQSLDQGLQFLIQYYNGEERAKGNILERFSAQQFPDLHSELNLSSLELGDSALYFCASSVTSGRVDEQFFGPGTRLTVL.

As to this clone: Within the sample, other DNA sequences also encode this same CDR3. This chain connects TRBV29-1 to TRBJ2-5; TRBD1 or TRBD2 may be the D gene (5 bases each). This CDR3 contains 12 residues. Germline CDR1 reads SQVTM; CDR2 reads ANQGSEA. Trimming removed 5 bases at V and 3 bases at J, with 10 bases between. CDR3 DNA sequence: TGCAGCGTTCGAGGGGCGGAAGAGACCCAGTACTTC. Its translation is CSVRGAEETQYF.

V gene TRBV10-3 combines with J gene TRBJ2-7, with TRBD1 identical over 7 bases. This CDR3 spans 14 amino acids. From germline, CDR1 is ENHRY and CDR2 SYGVKD. The junction had 2 bases not matched to a gene; V was cut back by 0 bases and J by 3 bases. CDR3 nucleotides: TGTGCCATCAGTGAGTCCGGGACAGTCTACGAGCAGTACTTC. As protein: CAISESGTVYEQYF.

This clone was seen once. V usage is TRBV27 and J usage is TRBJ1-1, with TRBD1 as a possible D gene (5 bases). The germline gives CDR1 MNHEY, CDR2 SMNVEV (reference sequence). This CDR3 is 14 amino acids long. Trimming left V 5 bases short and J 3 bases short, with 13 bases between. The CDR3 sequence: CASSPNGGDTEAFF. CDR3 sequence (DNA): TGTGCCAGCAGTCCTAACGGGGGGGACACTGAAGCTTTCTTT.